The 32 T cell receptor beta chains below come from one sample, sequenced in a study of beta chain features in type 1 diabetes. The whole isolated RNA underwent reverse transcription, so sequencing captured expressed TCRB transcripts. TCRdb's table, derived via immunoSEQ multiplex PCR, lists solely in-frame clones and lacks some. The sample lists 860,000 or so clones, under 20% occurring once. The sequenced sample was naive CD4+ T cells from blood. These receptors all come from a woman under 30 in good health.

The chain joins TRBV21-1 to TRBJ1-5; TRBD1 is taken as the D call from the table, unchecked against the DNA. TRBV21-1 is flagged as a pseudogene. This CDR3 spans 15 amino acids. The chain's CDR3 is CASSKEKGKTQPQHF. In DNA form, the CDR3 reads TGTGCCAGCAGCAAAGAGAAGGGGAAAACACAGCCCCAGCATTTT.

On this clone itself: A junction end diverges from the germline sequence, so it may reflect a read error. V is TRBV7-8 and J is TRBJ1-1, with TRBD1 as a possible D gene (6 bases). CDR1 and CDR2 (germline): SGHVS, FQNEAQ. The length of the CDR3 is 14 residues. The CDR3, as DNA: TGTGCCAGCAGCATCTCTTCCGGGACAAGGCCCGCAATTTTT. It translates to CASSISSGTRPAIF.

This clone was seen only a few times. This chain links TRBV4-3 with TRBJ2-5, with D maybe TRBD1 (6 bases). The CDR3 is 13 amino acids. Per the germline V gene, CDR1 is LGHNA and CDR2 is YSLEER. V was trimmed by 0 bases and J by 11 bases, leaving 13 bases between them. The CDR3 protein is CASSQDPGVEQYF. CDR3 nucleotides: TGCGCCAGCAGCCAAGATCCAGGGGTTGAGCAGTACTTC.

The chain has TRBV18 and TRBJ2-1, with TRBD2 as a possible D gene (5 bases). The CDR3 extends over 15 amino acids. Trimming removed 4 bases at V and 4 bases at J, with 14 bases between. Germline V gene data show CDR1 as KGHSH and CDR2 as LQKENI. The CDR3 is CASSQNEGQYNEQFF. The CDR3 bases are TGTGCCAGCTCACAAAACGAGGGCCAATACAATGAGCAGTTCTTC.

This clone appeared a few times. CDR3 nucleotides: TGTGCCAGCAGTGAATCTGGCCCACCCTATGGCTACACCTTC. It yields the protein CASSESGPPYGYTF. V is TRBV25-1 and J is TRBJ1-2; D not resolved. Germline V gene lookup returns CDR1 MGHDK and CDR2 SYGVNS. The CDR3 has 14 residues. Trimming stripped 1 base from V and 4 bases from J, with 10 bases between.

This clone was found a few times. The chain employs TRBV15 and TRBJ2-1; perhaps D is TRBD1 or TRBD2 (6 bases each). V lost 1 base, J lost 5 bases, and 15 bases lay in between. Germline assignment: CDR1 LNHNV and CDR2 YYDKDF (reference sequence). The CDR3 contains 16 residues. The CDR3: CATSRGGKRGHNEQFF. CDR3 DNA: TGTGCCACCAGCAGAGGAGGGAAACGGGGGCACAATGAGCAGTTCTTC.

This clone was counted a few times. The J gene is TRBJ1-1, the V gene TRBV10-3, with 8 bases lining up with TRBD1. Germline values: CDR1 ENHRY, CDR2 SYGVKD. The V gene end was trimmed by 0 bases and the J gene end by 1 base; junction bases not matched to a gene: 7. The CDR3 contains 17 residues. In DNA form, the CDR3 reads TGTGCCATCAGTGAGTCGACAGGGACAGGCGGGAACACTGAAGCTTTCTTT. Amino acids: CAISESTGTGGNTEAFF.

J is TRBJ2-3 and V is TRBV7-3, with 7 bases matching TRBD1. V was clipped by 4 bases and J by 2 bases; unmatched bases: 3. CDR1 is SGHTA, CDR2 FQGTGA, per germline. This CDR3 has 14 amino acids. The CDR3 loop is CASSYDRDTDTQYF. In nucleotides, the CDR3 is TGTGCCAGCAGCTATGACAGGGACACAGATACGCAGTATTTT.

The chain links TRBV13 to TRBJ2-5; possible D gene TRBD2, 6 bases. The CDR3 length is 13 residues. CDR1 and CDR2 (germline): PRHDT, FYEKMQ (reference sequence). V gave up 8 bases and J gave up 2 bases, with 12 bases separating them. CDR3 nucleotide sequence: TGTGCCAGCTCCGTTGGGAGGCAAGAGACCCAGTACTTC. Residues: CASSVGRQETQYF.

A word on this clone: The same CDR3 is also encoded by other DNA sequences in this sample. The rearrangement joins TRBV7-2 to TRBJ1-5; the D is unclear. The germline V and J ends were trimmed by 2 bases and 2 bases, with 4 bases remaining between them. Germline V gene data show CDR1 as SGHTA and CDR2 as FQGNSA. The CDR3 spans 13 residues. In DNA form, the CDR3 reads TGTGCCAGCAGCTTATATCGCAATCAGCCCCAGCATTTT. This gives the protein CASSLYRNQPQHF.

This clone came up a few times. The V gene is TRBV6-6, the J gene TRBJ1-1; 9 bases align to TRBD1. Germline-derived CDR1 and CDR2 are MNHNY and SVGAGI (reference sequence). The CDR3 contains 13 residues. V lost 11 bases, J lost 2 bases, and 6 bases stayed unmatched. The CDR3 loop reads CAGGTGINTEAFF. The DNA for the CDR3 is TGTGCCGGTGGGACAGGGATAAACACTGAAGCTTTCTTT.

In its sample, this clone was seen a few times. This chain connects TRBV4-3 to TRBJ2-2, with D maybe TRBD2 (5 bases). The CDR3 has 14 amino acids. Trimming removed 1 base at V and 4 bases at J, with 7 bases between. Germline CDR1 and CDR2: LGHNA and YSLEER. CDR3 protein: CASSQVRGTGELFF. Written as DNA, the CDR3 is TGCGCCAGCAGCCAAGTACGGGGCACCGGGGAGCTGTTTTTT.

This clone came up a few times. The chain recombines TRBV29-1 with TRBJ2-1; 11 positions match TRBD2. CDR1 SQVTM and CDR2 ANQGSEA come from the germline V gene. V was clipped by 4 bases and J by 5 bases; unmatched bases: 4. The CDR3 has 14 residues. This CDR3 reads CSVVKLAGDNEQFF. The CDR3 DNA reads TGCAGCGTTGTCAAACTAGCGGGAGACAATGAGCAGTTCTTC.

This clone was seen a few times. The V and J genes are TRBV15 and TRBJ1-1; D gene uncertain. In germline, CDR1 is LNHNV, CDR2 YYDKDF (reference sequence). With 0 bases removed from V and 2 bases from J, the gap between germline ends came to 13 bases. This CDR3 has 16 amino acids. CDR3 loop: CATSRDRPGPNTEAFF. CDR3 in DNA: TGTGCCACCAGCAGAGATCGTCCAGGTCCTAACACTGAAGCTTTCTTT.

V usage is TRBV7-9 and J usage is TRBJ1-2, with a tentative D call TRBD1 (6 bases). Germline CDR1 reads SEHNR; CDR2 reads FQNEAQ (reference sequence). The CDR3 is 15 amino acids. The V gene lost 0 bases and the J gene lost 4 bases, with 12 bases spanning the gap. In DNA form, the CDR3 reads TGTGCCAGCAGCTTAGCTGGACAGAGCCCCTATGGCTACACCTTC. This translates into CASSLAGQSPYGYTF.

This clone has more than one count but fewer than ten. The chain links TRBV7-2 to TRBJ2-2; 8 bases match TRBD1. The length of the CDR3 is 16 residues. J gave up 5 bases and V 0 bases, and 5 bases lay outside the gene matches. Per the germline V gene, CDR1 is SGHTA and CDR2 is FQGNSA. Here the CDR3 reads CASSLAPRGQTGELFF. The CDR3 nucleotides read TGTGCCAGCAGCTTAGCTCCCAGGGGGCAGACCGGGGAGCTGTTTTTT.

This clone was seen only a few times. The chain recombines TRBV9 with TRBJ2-1, with TRBD2 matching over 11 bases. The CDR3 has 17 residues. V lost 1 base, J lost 6 bases, and 9 bases stayed unmatched. Germline V gene lookup returns CDR1 SGDLS and CDR2 YYNGEE. The CDR3 is CASSVLAGGQGSNEQFF. The DNA of the CDR3 is TGTGCCAGCAGCGTACTAGCGGGAGGCCAAGGATCCAATGAGCAGTTCTTC.

This clone appeared a few times. The V gene is TRBV29-1, the J gene TRBJ2-1, with a tentative D call TRBD2 (6 bases). The V end lost 2 bases, the J end lost 6 bases, and 17 bases lay between the germline ends. Germline V gene data show CDR1 as SQVTM and CDR2 as ANQGSEA. The CDR3 is 15 amino acids. The CDR3 loop is CSVEPGYGGSNEQFF. As DNA, the CDR3 is TGCAGCGTTGAACCAGGCTATGGGGGGAGCAATGAGCAGTTCTTC.

The V gene is TRBV11-2, the J gene TRBJ2-5; 12 bases map to TRBD2. Unmatched junction bases numbered 13, after V lost 7 bases and J lost 7 bases. Germline CDR1 and CDR2: SGHAT and FQNNGV. This CDR3 is built from 16 residues. The CDR3 protein is CASTRLAGVTKGTQYF. The CDR3, as DNA: TGTGCCAGCACCCGACTAGCGGGAGTTACTAAAGGGACCCAGTACTTC.

The chain recombines TRBV7-9 with TRBJ2-1, with 11 bases that match TRBD2. J lost 0 bases, V lost 5 bases, and 6 bases had no gene match. CDR3 length: 17 residues. CDR1 and CDR2 (germline): SEHNR, FQNEAQ (reference sequence). The CDR3 sequence is CASSRRLAGNSYNEQFF. The DNA of the CDR3 is TGTGCCAGCAGCCGCCGACTAGCGGGAAACTCCTACAATGAGCAGTTCTTC.

This clone was seen a few times. This sequence joins TRBV7-9 and TRBJ2-3; D might be TRBD2 (6 bases). The germline V gene has CDR1 SEHNR and CDR2 FQNEAQ (reference sequence). Trimming cost V 5 bases and J 1 base, with 13 bases left between them. This CDR3 has 15 residues. In DNA, the CDR3 is TGTGCCAGCAGCCCGCTAGCGACCCGCACAGATACGCAGTATTTT. Its protein product is CASSPLATRTDTQYF.

J is TRBJ1-2 and V is TRBV2; no definite D call. Germline CDR1 SNHLY, CDR2 FYNNEI. The CDR3 is made up of 12 amino acids. Trimming left V 8 bases short and J 6 bases short, with 13 bases between. In nucleotides, the CDR3 is TGTGCCAGCCCTAATCATGGGGATGGCTACACCTTC. This codes for CASPNHGDGYTF. Using reference TRBV2 and TRBJ1-2 for the parts outside the CDR3, the full variable domain is EPEVTQTPSHQVTQMGQEVILRCVPISNHLYFYWYRQILGQKVEFLVSFYNNEISEKSEIFDDQFSVERPDGSNFTLKIRSTKLEDSAMYFCASPNHGDGYTFGSGTRLTVV.

The chain has TRBV28 and TRBJ1-2; 9 bases match TRBD1. J lost 8 bases, V lost 4 bases, and 5 bases had no gene match. Germline values: CDR1 MDHEN, CDR2 SYDVKM. CDR3 length equals 13 residues. CDR3 DNA sequence: TGTGCCAGCAGTTCCACAGGGGGCGAGGGCTACACCTTC. As protein: CASSSTGGEGYTF.

The rearrangement links TRBV6-5 to TRBJ2-2; TRBD2 aligns across 10 bases. The CDR3 runs 15 residues. Germline assignment: CDR1 MNHEY and CDR2 SVGAGI. J was trimmed by 5 bases and V by 5 bases; bases with no gene match: 5. In nucleotides, the CDR3 is TGTGCCAGCAGTCTAGCGGGAGTGTTAACCGGGGAGCTGTTTTTT. Its translation is CASSLAGVLTGELFF.

Of note for this clone: Other DNA sequences in this sample translate to the same CDR3. The rearrangement links TRBV5-6 to TRBJ1-2; D is ambiguous. The CDR3 covers 12 residues. CDR1 SGHDT and CDR2 YYEEEE come from the germline V gene. V was pared by 0 bases and J by 4 bases, with 4 bases between. This CDR3 reads CASSLDGYGYTF. The CDR3 DNA reads as TGTGCCAGCAGCTTGGACGGCTATGGCTACACCTTC. Full variable domain (rest looked up from reference TRBV5-6 and TRBJ1-2): DAGVTQSPTHLIKTRGQQVTLRCSPKSGHDTVSWYQQALGQGPQFIFQYYEEEERQRGNFPDRFSGHQFPNYSSELNVNALLLGDSALYLCASSLDGYGYTFGSGTRLTVV.

This clone was seen a handful of times. This chain uses TRBV4-3 with TRBJ1-1; TRBD1 is a possible D gene (5 bases). Per germline, CDR1 LGHNA and CDR2 YSLEER. The CDR3 has 16 amino acids. Trimming stripped 5 bases from V and 7 bases from J, with 23 bases between. CDR3 region: CASSSEAQGWGREAFF. CDR3 in DNA: TGCGCCAGCAGCTCCGAAGCTCAGGGATGGGGCCGTGAAGCTTTCTTT.

This clone was detected only a few times. The chain links TRBV21-1 to TRBJ2-7; the listed D gene, TRBD2, was not tested against the DNA. TRBV21-1 is reported as a pseudogene. The CDR3 runs 18 residues. The CDR3 protein is CASSKGASGTHDSYEQYF. The CDR3 DNA is TGTGCCAGCAGCAAAGGGGCCTCGGGAACCCACGACTCCTACGAGCAGTACTTC.

This clone appeared a few times. The V call is TRBV11-2, the J call TRBJ2-5; 10 positions match TRBD2. V was clipped by 2 bases and J by 4 bases; unmatched bases: 4. The germline CDR1 and CDR2 sequences are SGHAT and FQNNGV. The CDR3 sequence is 15 residues long. The CDR3 here is CASSLRVAGGETQYF. The CDR3 nucleotides are TGTGCCAGCAGCTTACGGGTAGCGGGAGGAGAGACCCAGTACTTC.

This clone was counted between two and nine times. The chain couples TRBV28 to TRBJ1-1, with 9 bases fitting TRBD1. Germline CDR1 and CDR2: MDHEN and SYDVKM. Trimming cost V 5 bases and J 4 bases; bases outside gene matches: 14. The CDR3 consists of 17 residues. CDR3 DNA sequence: TGTGCCAGCAGTCAAGTCCCGGGACAGGGTTGGGGCACTGAAGCTTTCTTT. Protein sequence: CASSQVPGQGWGTEAFF.

The CDR3 region has the DNA TGTGCCAGCAGGCCGGCGGGGGTCACCGGGGAGCTGTTTTTT. Translated, it gives CASRPAGVTGELFF. This chain links TRBV7-6 with TRBJ2-2, with 7 nucleotides matching TRBD2. The V gene's germline CDR1 is SGHVS and CDR2 FNYEAQ. V was clipped by 6 bases and J by 4 bases; unmatched bases: 5. This CDR3 is 14 amino acids long.

The J gene is TRBJ2-4, the V gene TRBV6-5; perhaps TRBD2 as D (5 bases). Trimming left V 6 bases short and J 9 bases short, with 15 bases between. Germline V gene sequence: CDR1 MNHEY, CDR2 SVGAGI. This CDR3 has 13 amino acids. This chain's CDR3 is CASRPAGSGIQYF. CDR3 coding DNA: TGTGCCAGCAGGCCTGCGGGCAGCGGCATTCAGTACTTC.

V usage is TRBV7-2 and J usage is TRBJ2-7; 8 nucleotides agree with TRBD2. This CDR3 region has 15 residues. Germline CDR1 and CDR2: SGHTA and FQGNSA. V gave up 5 bases and J gave up 0 bases; unmatched junction bases: 6. Here the CDR3 DNA reads TGTGCCAGCAGCATGACTAGCGCACGCTCCTACGAGCAGTACTTC. As protein: CASSMTSARSYEQYF.